One and the same sample provided the 24 T cell receptor beta chains below, sequenced in a study of blood T cell repertoires in COVID-19 (TCRdb year 2020). Libraries were prepared through the immunoSEQ multiplex PCR assay. The clones in this table, taken by TCRdb from immuneACCESS, are in-frame only. Not every clone is retained; where verified, under half of the shortfall comes from an unresolved V gene, and the cause of the rest is unknown. The sample table holds roughly 160,000 clones, of which approximately 80% were seen once. In total, the top ten clones hold approximately 10% of the sample. Input material: PBMCs or T cells enriched from blood (not recorded which). The receptors shown here come from a man aged 45-65 years who had recovered from COVID-19.

The rearrangement uses TRBV19 and TRBJ1-1; D unclear. V lost 3 bases and J 8 bases, leaving 7 bases between the germline ends. In germline, CDR1 is LNHDA, CDR2 SQIVND (reference sequence). The CDR3 loop spans 11 amino acids. The CDR3 spells CASSMYKEAFF. The DNA of the CDR3 is TGTGCCAGTAGTATGTATAAAGAAGCTTTCTTT.

The chain has TRBV28 and TRBJ2-1; 8 bases are a match to TRBD2. V shed 6 bases, J shed 9 bases, and the junction held 10 bases outside the gene matches. Per germline, CDR1 MDHEN and CDR2 SYDVKM. The CDR3 loop spans 14 amino acids. CDR3 region: CASRKAGDMVEQFF. The CDR3 DNA reads TGTGCCAGCAGAAAAGCGGGAGATATGGTTGAGCAGTTCTTC.

This chain connects TRBV7-9 to TRBJ2-2; 7 positions match TRBD1. Trimming removed 3 bases from V and 14 bases from J; junction bases left unmatched: 3. CDR1 and CDR2 from the germline V gene are SEHNR and FQNEAQ (reference sequence). This CDR3 has 11 residues. As DNA, the CDR3 is TGTGCCAGCAGCTTTGACAGGGCCCTGTTTTTT. This gives the protein CASSFDRALFF.

The J gene is TRBJ2-1, the V gene TRBV11-3, with 16 bases fitting TRBD2. J gave up 1 base and V 5 bases, and 8 bases lay outside the gene matches. The CDR3 totals 19 residues. Germline loops: CDR1 SGHNT, CDR2 YENEEA. The CDR3 spells CASSPGTSGRAGSYNEQFF. The CDR3 coding sequence is TGTGCCAGCAGCCCCGGGACTAGCGGGAGGGCCGGTTCCTACAATGAGCAGTTCTTC.

This sequence joins TRBV9 and TRBJ1-4; the D is unclear. The germline CDR1 and CDR2 sequences are SGDLS and YYNGEE. The CDR3 spans 16 residues. The germline V and J ends were trimmed by 3 bases and 8 bases, with 20 bases remaining between them. The CDR3 bases are TGTGCCAGCAGCGGAATACCAGCGGGTGGTGGAGAAAAACTGTTTTTT. Translating it yields CASSGIPAGGGEKLFF.

There are a few counts of this clone. V and J are TRBV5-5 and TRBJ2-5; TRBD2 aligns across 13 bases. From germline, CDR1 is SGHKS and CDR2 YYEKEE (reference sequence). After removal of 4 bases from V and 2 bases from J, the junction contained 5 bases not matched to a gene. The CDR3 totals 16 residues. The CDR3 DNA sequence: TGTGCCAGCAGCCGAGGACTAGCGGGGGAGCAAGAGACCCAGTACTTC. Encoded protein: CASSRGLAGEQETQYF.

The chain links TRBV5-5 to TRBJ2-7, with D perhaps TRBD2 (5 bases). This CDR3 region has 13 residues. CDR1 is SGHKS, CDR2 YYEKEE, per germline (reference sequence). Trimming cost V 5 bases and J 2 bases, with 11 bases left between them. Here the CDR3 reads CASSTDWTYEQYF. CDR3 nucleotides: TGTGCCAGCAGTACGGACTGGACCTACGAGCAGTACTTC.

The chain links TRBV19 to TRBJ2-2; 7 bases agree with TRBD2. Germline V gene data show CDR1 as LNHDA and CDR2 as SQIVND (reference sequence). With V trimmed by 10 bases and J by 1 base, 3 bases remained unmatched. The CDR3 totals 13 residues. CDR3 region: CAMGGRNTGELFF. The CDR3, as DNA: TGTGCCATGGGCGGGAGGAACACCGGGGAGCTGTTTTTT.

V and J are TRBV5-1 and TRBJ2-5, with TRBD1 as a possible D gene (6 bases). The V end lost 3 bases, the J end lost 5 bases, and 14 bases lay between the germline ends. Germline lookup yields CDR1 SGHRS and CDR2 YFSETQ. The CDR3 is 14 residues long. CDR3 in amino acids: CASSSGQSPETQYF. For the CDR3, the DNA is TGCGCCAGCAGCTCCGGACAGAGCCCCGAGACCCAGTACTTC.

The chain uses TRBV11-3 and TRBJ1-3; D remains unclear. Trimming stripped 6 bases from V and 4 bases from J, with 10 bases between. Germline CDR1 is SGHNT and CDR2 is YENEEA. This CDR3 region has 13 residues. The CDR3 loop reads CASSRGMGNTIYF. The CDR3 nucleotides are TGTGCCAGCAGTCGAGGGATGGGAAACACCATATATTTT.

V gene TRBV29-1 combines with J gene TRBJ2-7, with D perhaps matching TRBD1 (6 bases). V gave up 7 bases and J gave up 2 bases, with 9 bases separating them. The CDR3 totals 11 residues. CDR1 SQVTM and CDR2 ANQGSEA come from the germline V gene. CDR3 amino acids: CSAGVAYEQYF. The CDR3 DNA sequence: TGCAGCGCAGGGGTAGCCTACGAGCAGTACTTC.

This chain joins TRBV19 and TRBJ1-1; 8 bases map to TRBD1. The germline gives CDR1 LNHDA, CDR2 SQIVND (reference sequence). Losses at the gene ends were 6 bases for V and 3 bases for J; bases not matched to a gene: 9. The CDR3 spans 15 residues. The CDR3 DNA reads TGTGCCAGTAGGGACAGGGCTTCTTTTCACACTGAAGCTTTCTTT. As protein: CASRDRASFHTEAFF.

The CDR3 loop is CASSYEGNQPQHF. The CDR3 coding sequence is TGTGCCAGCAGTTATGAGGGCAATCAGCCCCAGCATTTT. This chain uses TRBV12-3 or TRBV12-4 with TRBJ1-5; D is ambiguous. V was shortened by 4 bases and J by 2 bases, with 6 bases between the two germline ends. The CDR3 runs 13 residues.

V gene TRBV28 combines with J gene TRBJ1-1, with D unclear. CDR3 size: 12 residues. The ends were cut back, 2 bases at V and 4 bases at J, with 5 bases in the middle. The germline gives CDR1 MDHEN, CDR2 SYDVKM. CDR3 residues: CASSLTRTEAFF. In DNA, the CDR3 is TGTGCCAGCAGTTTAACACGCACTGAAGCTTTCTTT.

The chain combines TRBV19 with TRBJ1-1; D unresolved. The CDR3 has 15 residues. Trimming removed 3 bases from V and 6 bases from J, with 17 bases in between. The V gene's germline CDR1 is LNHDA and CDR2 SQIVND (reference sequence). CDR3 bases: TGTGCCAGTAGTATGGCCGGGATGGATTTAGCTGAAGCTTTCTTT. Translated: CASSMAGMDLAEAFF. The full variable domain, with the rest looked up from reference TRBV19 and TRBJ1-1, is DGGITQSPKYLFRKEGQNVTLSCEQNLNHDAMYWYRQDPGQGLRLIYYSQIVNDFQKGDIAEGYSVSREKKESFPLTVTSAQKNPTAFYLCASSMAGMDLAEAFFGQGTRLTVV.

This clone was counted between two and nine times. The chain links TRBV5-1 to TRBJ2-2; the D gene is possibly TRBD1 (6 bases). Germline lookup yields CDR1 SGHRS and CDR2 YFSETQ. CDR3 size: 13 residues. With 5 bases removed from V and 7 bases from J, the gap between germline ends came to 12 bases. The CDR3 coding sequence is TGCGCCAGCAGTCTATCACAGGGCGGGGAGCTGTTTTTT. Translating it yields CASSLSQGGELFF.

The chain recombines TRBV27 with TRBJ2-2, with 7 bases aligning to TRBD1. Germline values: CDR1 MNHEY, CDR2 SMNVEV (reference sequence). This CDR3 has 17 amino acids. V was pared by 6 bases and J by 1 base, with 11 bases of the junction left unmatched. The CDR3 loop reads CASRSGTGTVNTGELFF. CDR3 DNA: TGTGCCAGCAGATCTGGGACCGGGACAGTGAACACCGGGGAGCTGTTTTTT.

V gene TRBV18 combines with J gene TRBJ2-3, with 9 bases that match TRBD1. The CDR3 length is 14 residues. CDR1 is KGHSH, CDR2 LQKENI, per germline. Trimming at V came to 6 bases and at J to 2 bases, leaving 3 bases not matched to a gene. The CDR3 DNA sequence: TGTGCCAGCTCCAGGGACAGGGCCACAGATACGCAGTATTTT. Its protein product is CASSRDRATDTQYF.

This rearrangement joins TRBV5-1 to TRBJ2-7; TRBD1 aligns across 12 bases. The CDR3 is 14 residues long. Germline V gene lookup returns CDR1 SGHRS and CDR2 YFSETQ. Trimming at V came to 4 bases and at J to 6 bases, leaving 5 bases not matched to a gene. CDR3 coding DNA: TGCGCCAGCAGCCCCGGGACAGGGGGCTTCGAGCAGTACTTC. Translation: CASSPGTGGFEQYF. Based on the CDR3 plus reference TRBV5-1 and TRBJ2-7, the full variable domain is KAGVTQTPRYLIKTRGQQVTLSCSPISGHRSVSWYQQTPGQGLQFLFEYFSETQRNKGNFPGRFSGRQFSNSRSEMNVSTLELGDSALYLCASSPGTGGFEQYFGPGTRLTVT.

The chain is built from TRBV20-1 and TRBJ2-1; D uncertain. This CDR3 has 11 residues. With 5 bases removed from V and 8 bases from J, the gap between germline ends came to 10 bases. The germline V gene encodes CDR1 DFQATT and CDR2 SNEGSKA (reference sequence). CDR3 protein: CSAPTRDEQFF. The CDR3 DNA is TGCAGTGCTCCAACCCGCGATGAGCAGTTCTTC.

The V call is TRBV9, the J call TRBJ2-5; possible D gene TRBD1, 6 bases. Germline V CDR1 and CDR2: SGDLS, YYNGEE. V was cut by 3 bases and J by 2 bases, with 17 bases left in between. There are 16 residues in the CDR3. This CDR3 reads CASSGPTRGTQETQYF. CDR3 DNA sequence: TGTGCCAGCAGCGGACCAACTAGGGGGACACAAGAGACCCAGTACTTC.

The rearrangement uses TRBV9 and TRBJ1-1; no clear D. Germline lookup yields CDR1 SGDLS and CDR2 YYNGEE. CDR3 length: 14 residues. The V and J ends lost 3 bases and 0 bases respectively, with 9 bases between them. The CDR3 spells CASSAHTMNTEAFF. CDR3 DNA sequence: TGTGCCAGCAGCGCTCACACAATGAACACTGAAGCTTTCTTT.

The chain combines TRBV19 with TRBJ2-1; TRBD2 aligns across 11 bases. Losses at the gene ends were 7 bases for V and 5 bases for J; bases not matched to a gene: 16. Germline V gene lookup returns CDR1 LNHDA and CDR2 SQIVND (reference sequence). The CDR3 consists of 18 residues. The CDR3 bases are TGTGCCAGTAACCTGTGGGCTAGCGGGGGGTACCATGACAATGAGCAGTTCTTC. Protein sequence: CASNLWASGGYHDNEQFF. The variable domain in full, completed from reference TRBV19 and TRBJ2-1, reads DGGITQSPKYLFRKEGQNVTLSCEQNLNHDAMYWYRQDPGQGLRLIYYSQIVNDFQKGDIAEGYSVSREKKESFPLTVTSAQKNPTAFYLCASNLWASGGYHDNEQFFGPGTRLTVL.

The V gene is TRBV19, the J gene TRBJ2-7; D is possibly TRBD2 (5 bases). V lost 4 bases, J lost 6 bases, and 13 bases lay in between. CDR1 is LNHDA and CDR2 is SQIVND in the germline V gene (reference sequence). The CDR3 runs to 13 residues. CDR3 bases: TGTGCCAGTAGTAGTCGGGCTAGCCCCGAGCAGTACTTC. Amino acid sequence: CASSSRASPEQYF. Filled out from reference TRBV19 and TRBJ2-7, the complete variable domain reads DGGITQSPKYLFRKEGQNVTLSCEQNLNHDAMYWYRQDPGQGLRLIYYSQIVNDFQKGDIAEGYSVSREKKESFPLTVTSAQKNPTAFYLCASSSRASPEQYFGPGTRLTVT.